This entry lists 10 T cell receptor beta chains sequenced from one sample in a study of identical twins. Using its own MiXCR run on the 5' RACE reads, TCRdb lists one record per CDR3 protein. The sample includes about 920,000 distinct CDR3 sequences, about 12% seen only once; the top ten take roughly 1.5%. The data also belong to a second study, concerning yellow fever vaccine responses in identical twins.

The source material was PBMCs. The receptors were sampled from a woman between 18 and 30 years old in good health.

The chain links TRBV5-1 to TRBJ2-1; 12 nucleotides match TRBD2. Germline V gives CDR1 SGHRS, CDR2 YFSETQ. The CDR3 runs to 21 residues. With V trimmed by 4 bases and J by 1 base, 18 bases remained unmatched. The CDR3 reads CASSLRLAGERQGVSYNEQFF. As DNA, the CDR3 is TGCGCCAGCAGCCTTCGACTAGCGGGAGAACGGCAAGGGGTTTCCTACAATGAGCAGTTCTTC.

This clonotype was picked up a small number of times. V and J are TRBV19 and TRBJ1-1; D remains ambiguous. V dropped 9 bases and J dropped 4 bases, with 18 bases sitting between them. The CDR3 length is 14 residues. The germline gives CDR1 LNHDA, CDR2 SQIVND (reference sequence). CDR3 amino acids: CASQIQGEGTEAFF. The CDR3 DNA sequence: TGTGCCAGCCAGATCCAAGGTGAGGGCACTGAAGCTTTCTTT.

The gene calls are TRBV20-1 and TRBJ1-1; D perhaps matches TRBD1 (6 bases). The V and J ends lost 6 bases and 1 base respectively, with 12 bases between them. The CDR3 contains 13 residues. Germline assignment: CDR1 DFQATT and CDR2 SNEGSKA (reference sequence). The CDR3 loop reads CSAPTGRNTEAFF. The CDR3 coding sequence is TGCAGTGCCCCAACAGGGAGGAACACTGAAGCTTTCTTT.

The rearrangement links TRBV10-3 to TRBJ1-2; TRBD1 matches 8 bases. The CDR3 runs to 13 residues. Germline CDR1 ENHRY, CDR2 SYGVKD. With 4 bases clipped from V and 5 bases from J, the junction kept 3 bases outside the gene matches. CDR3 loop: CAISATGVYGYTF. CDR3 coding DNA: TGTGCCATCAGTGCGACAGGGGTATATGGCTACACCTTC.

This clonotype was observed a handful of times. The J gene is TRBJ2-7, the V gene TRBV7-9, with a weak D call TRBD1 (6 bases). Looked up from germline, CDR1 is SEHNR and CDR2 is FQNEAQ (reference sequence). This CDR3 is built from 13 residues. V lost 7 bases to trimming and J lost 4 bases, with 14 bases between them. The CDR3 coding sequence is TGTGCCAGCACAGGCAGGGGATTATACGAGCAGTACTTC. Translation gives CASTGRGLYEQYF.

V usage is TRBV4-1 and J usage is TRBJ2-1; perhaps TRBD2 as D (6 bases). The germline V and J ends were trimmed by 3 bases and 0 bases, with 9 bases remaining between them. Germline V gene lookup returns CDR1 MGHRA and CDR2 YSYEKL. CDR3 length: 15 amino acids. CDR3 region: CASSQASVSYNEQFF. CDR3 coding DNA: TGCGCCAGCAGCCAGGCTAGCGTCTCCTACAATGAGCAGTTCTTC.

This clonotype has just a few counts. In this CDR3 the conserved last residue, phenylalanine or tryptophan, is missing, so a read error is likely. The DNA is left out, because the CDR3 cannot be placed on it with certainty; the CDR3 is given as TCRdb lists it. The rearrangement uses TRBV2 and TRBJ1-2; the table gives TRBD1 as D, unverified against the DNA. Termini included, the CDR3 measures 9 amino acids. CDR1 and CDR2 (germline): SNHLY, FYNNEI. CDR3 loop: CASGNTGHR.

This clonotype was detected many times. The J gene is TRBJ2-5, the V gene TRBV10-3; D is unresolved. V was shortened by 0 bases and J by 4 bases, with 12 bases between the two germline ends. Per germline, CDR1 ENHRY and CDR2 SYGVKD. The CDR3 totals 15 residues. The CDR3 DNA sequence: TGTGCCATCAGTGAGTCGGAAGTTCGCGGAGAGACCCAGTACTTC. It yields the protein CAISESEVRGETQYF.

This clonotype has only a few counts. CDR3 bases: TGTGCCAGCAGTTTCATGGCCTCTGGGGCCAACGTCCTGACTTTC. Residues: CASSFMASGANVLTF. The chain employs TRBV12-3 or TRBV12-4 and TRBJ2-6; D is undetermined. The CDR3 is made up of 15 amino acids. The ends were cut back, 3 bases at V and 0 bases at J, with 6 bases in the middle.

The table lists this clonotype with a few counts. The chain joins TRBV10-2 to TRBJ1-5; weak D call: TRBD1 (6 bases). CDR1 and CDR2 from the germline V gene are WSHSY and SAAADI. Trimming removed 0 bases at V and 6 bases at J, with 9 bases between. This CDR3 spans 14 amino acids. The CDR3 DNA follows: TGCGCCAGCAGTGAGTCGAGGGGGGCTCAGCCCCAGCATTTT. Translated, it gives CASSESRGAQPQHF.